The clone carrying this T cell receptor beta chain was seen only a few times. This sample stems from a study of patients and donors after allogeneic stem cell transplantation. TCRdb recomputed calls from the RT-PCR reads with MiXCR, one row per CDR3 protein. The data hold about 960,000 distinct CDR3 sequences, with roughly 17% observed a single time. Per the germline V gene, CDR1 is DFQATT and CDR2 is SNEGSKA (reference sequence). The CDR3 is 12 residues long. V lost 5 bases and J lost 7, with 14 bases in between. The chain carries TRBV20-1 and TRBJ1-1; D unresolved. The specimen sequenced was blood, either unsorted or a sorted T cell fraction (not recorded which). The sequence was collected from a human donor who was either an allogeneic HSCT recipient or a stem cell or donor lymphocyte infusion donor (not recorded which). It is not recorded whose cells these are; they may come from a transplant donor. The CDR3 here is CSAQGSEREAFF. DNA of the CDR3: TGCAGTGCTCAAGGTTCAGAACGTGAAGCTTTCTTT.